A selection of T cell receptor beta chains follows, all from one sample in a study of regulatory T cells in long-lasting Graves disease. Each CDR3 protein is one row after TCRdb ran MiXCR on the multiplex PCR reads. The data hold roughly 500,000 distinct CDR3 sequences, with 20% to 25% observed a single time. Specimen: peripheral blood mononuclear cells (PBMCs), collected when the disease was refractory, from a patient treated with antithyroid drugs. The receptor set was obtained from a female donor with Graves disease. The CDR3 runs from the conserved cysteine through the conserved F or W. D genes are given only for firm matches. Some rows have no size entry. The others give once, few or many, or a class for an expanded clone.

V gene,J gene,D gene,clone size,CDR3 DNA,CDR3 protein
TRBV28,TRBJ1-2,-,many,TGTGCCAGCAGTTTAAAGGCAGTCTTTCCTGGTATTTTAGCCTTC,CASSLKAVFPGILAF
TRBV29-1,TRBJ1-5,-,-,TGCAGCGTTGAAGAGGGGATGATACAGCATTTT,CSVEEGMIQHF
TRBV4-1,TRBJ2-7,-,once,TGCGCCAGCAGCCAAGTTTCGGGGGCCTACGAGCAGTACTTC,CASSQVSGAYEQYF
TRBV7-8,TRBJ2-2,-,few,TGTGCCAGCAGCTTAGTTTATTTCAGGGAGCTGTTTTTT,CASSLVYFRELFF
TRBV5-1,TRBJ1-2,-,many,TGCGCCAGCAGCGAGGGACAAGCGACTAACTATGGCTACACCTTC,CASSEGQATNYGYTF
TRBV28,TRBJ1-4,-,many,TGTGCCAGCAGTTTAGGGACCCCACCGGGCGAAAAACTGTTTTTT,CASSLGTPPGEKLFF
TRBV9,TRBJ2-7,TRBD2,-,TGTGCCAGCAGCCCGGGAGGGGACATGCTCTACGAGCAGTACTTC,CASSPGGDMLYEQYF
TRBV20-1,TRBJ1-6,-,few,TGCAGTGCTATTAACTGTAATTCACCCCTCCACTTT,CSAINCNSPLHF
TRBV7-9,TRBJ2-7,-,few,TGTGCCAGCAGCGCGACCAGGGTTCCCTACGAGCAGTACTTC,CASSATRVPYEQYF
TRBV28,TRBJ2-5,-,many,TGTGCCAGCAGCTCGGGCAACACGGAGACCCAGTACTTC,CASSSGNTETQYF
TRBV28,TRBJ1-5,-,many,TGTGCCAGCCCAAGGGCGGGACTCGGTAGCAATCAGCCCCAGCATTTT,CASPRAGLGSNQPQHF
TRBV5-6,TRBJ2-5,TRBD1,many,TGTGCCAGCAGCTTGTCCAGACAGGGAGCAGAGACCCAGTACTTC,CASSLSRQGAETQYF
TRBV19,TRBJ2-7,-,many,TGTGCCAGCAGTGCGACAGGTCAAAACTACGAGCAGTACTTC,CASSATGQNYEQYF
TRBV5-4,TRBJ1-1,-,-,TGTGCCAGCAGCTTTGCGGGTTCGCGCACTGAAGCTTTCTTT,CASSFAGSRTEAFF
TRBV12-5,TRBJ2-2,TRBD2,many,TGTGCTAGTGGTTTGGTAGCGGGAACGAACACCGGGGAGCTGTTTTTT,CASGLVAGTNTGELFF
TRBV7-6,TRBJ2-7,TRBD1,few,TGTGCCAGCAGCCCCGCTGGGACAGGGGGCGACGAGCAGTACTTC,CASSPAGTGGDEQYF
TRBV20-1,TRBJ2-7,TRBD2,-,TGCAGTGCTCGTCGAGCGGGAGGAACGACCGGGTCCTACGAGCAGTACTTC,CSARRAGGTTGSYEQYF
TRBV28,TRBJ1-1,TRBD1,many,TGTGCCAGCAGTCTAAGACACAGGGGGATGAACACTGAAGCTTTCTTT,CASSLRHRGMNTEAFF
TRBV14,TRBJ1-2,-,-,TGTGCCAGCAGGCTGGGGGCTTACGATGGCTACACCTTC,CASRLGAYDGYTF
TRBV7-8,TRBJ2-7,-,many,TGTGCCAGCAGCTTACAGGCGACCTACGAGCAGTACTTC,CASSLQATYEQYF
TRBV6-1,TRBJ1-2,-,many,TGTGCCAGCAGTGAAGAAATGGTTCGTATCGGAGTTGATGGCTACACCTTC,CASSEEMVRIGVDGYTF
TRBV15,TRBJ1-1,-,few,TGTGCCACACAGAGGGGCGGGAACACTGAAGCTTTCTTT,CATQRGGNTEAFF
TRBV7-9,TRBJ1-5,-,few,TGTGCCAGCAGCGTGGAGGGGTCCGGGGCCCAGCATTTT,CASSVEGSGAQHF
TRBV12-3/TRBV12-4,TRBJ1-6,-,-,TGTGCCAGCAGTCCCAGCCCAGACAGGAATTCACCCCTCCACTTT,CASSPSPDRNSPLHF
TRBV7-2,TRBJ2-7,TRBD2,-,TGTGCCAGCAGCTTTACGGGAGGGCCGTACGAGCAGTACTTC,CASSFTGGPYEQYF
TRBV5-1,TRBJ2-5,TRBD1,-,TGTGCCAGCAAGAGACAGGGGGAGAGAGAGACCCAGTACTTC,CASKRQGERETQYF
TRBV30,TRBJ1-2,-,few,TGTGCCTGGAGTGTCTCAACTGTCGCCTATGGCTACACCTTC,CAWSVSTVAYGYTF
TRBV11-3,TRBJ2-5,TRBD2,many,TGTGCCAGCAAGCAAGCGGGAGAGCCTCCAGGGACCCAGTACTTC,CASKQAGEPPGTQYF
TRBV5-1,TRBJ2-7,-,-,TGCGCCAGCAGCTTGCAGTCCAGCTCCTACGAGCAGTACTTC,CASSLQSSSYEQYF
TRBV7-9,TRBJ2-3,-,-,TGTGCCAGCAGCTTAGCGGAGGGTCAGTATTTT,CASSLAEGQYF
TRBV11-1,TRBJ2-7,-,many,TGTGCCAGCAGCTTAGCGAGGGCCGCCTACGAGCAGTACTTC,CASSLARAAYEQYF
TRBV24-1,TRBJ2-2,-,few,TGTGCCACCAGTGATTCCAAAAGGGGGAACACCGGGGAGCTGTTTTTT,CATSDSKRGNTGELFF
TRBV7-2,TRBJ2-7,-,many,TGTGCCAGCAGCTTAGCGTACAGCCCCTACGAGCAGTACTTC,CASSLAYSPYEQYF
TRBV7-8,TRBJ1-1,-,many,TGTGCCAGCAGCCCCGGATTAACAGGGTTAGGCACTGAAGCTTTCTTT,CASSPGLTGLGTEAFF
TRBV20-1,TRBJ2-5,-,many,TGCAGTGCTATATCTGGGGGCGGGTACCAAGAGACCCAGTACTTC,CSAISGGGYQETQYF
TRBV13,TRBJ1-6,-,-,TGTGCCAGCAGCTGGGGACGGTTCAATTCACCCCTCCACTTT,CASSWGRFNSPLHF
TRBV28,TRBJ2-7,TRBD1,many,TGTGCCAGCAGTCTAATCCGGGACAGTAGGACCTACGAGCAGTACTTC,CASSLIRDSRTYEQYF
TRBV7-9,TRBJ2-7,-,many,TGTGCCAGCAGCTTAGCCGGACGTTGGATCGACGAGCAGTACTTC,CASSLAGRWIDEQYF
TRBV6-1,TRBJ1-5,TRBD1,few,TGTGCCAGCAGTGGGACAGGGGGCAAGGGGCCCCAGCATTTT,CASSGTGGKGPQHF
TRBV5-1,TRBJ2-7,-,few,TGCGCCAGCAGCGAGTGGACAATTGGTGTTACCTACGAGCAGTACTTC,CASSEWTIGVTYEQYF
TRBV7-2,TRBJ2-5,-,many,TGTGCCAGCAGCCTAGGGTACGAGGGGACCCAGTACTTC,CASSLGYEGTQYF
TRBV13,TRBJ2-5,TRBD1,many,TGTGCCAGCAGCCCAGACAGGGGGCGAGAGACCCAGTACTTC,CASSPDRGRETQYF
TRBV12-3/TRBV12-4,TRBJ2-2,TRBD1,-,TGTGCCAGCAGTTTAGTAAACAGGGGACCCGGGGAGCTGTTTTTT,CASSLVNRGPGELFF
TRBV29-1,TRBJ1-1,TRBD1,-,TGCAGCGTTGAAGATGGGACAGGGGGCACTGAAGCTTTCTTT,CSVEDGTGGTEAFF
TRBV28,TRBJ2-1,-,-,TGTGCCAGCAGTCCCGATGAGGACTATAACAATGAGCAGTTCTTC,CASSPDEDYNNEQFF
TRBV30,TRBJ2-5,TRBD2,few,TGTGCCTGGGCCCGGACTAGCGGCCAAGAGACCCAGTACTTC,CAWARTSGQETQYF
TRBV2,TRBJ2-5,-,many,TGTGCCAGTACGGGGGAAGCGGAGACCCAGTACTTC,CASTGEAETQYF
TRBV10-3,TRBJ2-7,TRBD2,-,TGTGCCACCCTGATGGCTAGCGGGAGTTTAGTGACCTACGAGCAGTACTTC,CATLMASGSLVTYEQYF
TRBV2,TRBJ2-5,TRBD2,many,TGTGCCAGCAGTGAAACGCGGGGGACCCAAGAGACCCAGTACTTC,CASSETRGTQETQYF
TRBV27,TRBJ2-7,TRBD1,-,TGTGCCAGCAGTTTATGGGACAGGGTCCACGAGCAGTACTTC,CASSLWDRVHEQYF
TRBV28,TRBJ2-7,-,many,TGTGCCAGCAGTCAGGGGCGTCGCTACGAGCAGTACTTC,CASSQGRRYEQYF
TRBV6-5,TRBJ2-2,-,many,TGTGCCAGCAGTTTAGGACCATATCCCGGGGAGCTGTTTTTT,CASSLGPYPGELFF
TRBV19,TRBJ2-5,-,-,TGTGCCAGTAGTAATCCGAGAAGAGTAGAGACCCAGTACTTC,CASSNPRRVETQYF
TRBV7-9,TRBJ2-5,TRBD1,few,TGTGCCACAGAGACAGGGTCCCGCCGAGAGACCCAGTACTTC,CATETGSRRETQYF
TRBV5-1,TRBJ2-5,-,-,TGCGCCAGCAGCTTGGGTTTTTCGGGGGAGACCCAGTACTTC,CASSLGFSGETQYF
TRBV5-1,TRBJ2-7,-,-,TGCGCCAGCAGCCAGGCCGGAGGGGGAACCTACGAGCAGTACTTC,CASSQAGGGTYEQYF
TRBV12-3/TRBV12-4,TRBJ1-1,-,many,TGTGCCAGCAGTTTCCGGGACGGCGATGAAGCTTTCTTT,CASSFRDGDEAFF
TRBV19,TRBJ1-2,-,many,TGTGCCAGTACCCATCGGGAGAGAGCAGGGTATGGCTACACCTTC,CASTHRERAGYGYTF
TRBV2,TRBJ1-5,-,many,TGTGCCAGCAGCAGGTTCAATCAGCCCCAGCATTTT,CASSRFNQPQHF